The clone carrying this T cell receptor beta chain was picked up many times. Its cognate antigen is unknown. A junction boundary mismatches the germline segment, possibly from a read error. This entry is derived from a study of blood T cells in healthy people across ages. Study results and caveats: The donors' CMV status was not determined, possibly confounding changes in expanded clonotypes.

The second PCR ran about 6 to 12 cycles with a sample-barcoded 5' primer and J-beta primers. All cDNA molecules were each tagged by a template-switch adaptor with 12 random nucleotides. TCRdb reanalysed the 5' RACE reads using MiXCR and keeps one entry per CDR3 protein. The sample holds roughly 930,000 distinct CDR3 sequences, about 48% seen once. A minimum of 6 micrograms of total RNA was extracted per sample. The CDR3 has 11 residues. Germline-derived CDR1 and CDR2 are SGHTA and FQGNSA. This clonotype was obtained from a young man in good health. Input material: blood. The V call is TRBV7-2, the J call TRBJ2-5; D possibly corresponds to TRBD1 (5 bases). The CDR3 spells CASREQETQYF. The CDR3, as DNA: TGCGCCAGCAGGGAACAAGAGACCCAGTACTTC.